Here is one T cell receptor beta chain with its context. Its antigen remains unknown. This entry belongs to a study of shared clonotypes between healthy human individuals. Caucasian adults residing in Nashville, Tennessee made up all the donors. Splitting of CD4+ cells produced CD45RA+ naive and CD45RA-negative memory subsets. Overall study findings and caveats: Naive CD4 clonotypes were shared across several donors at 4.5% to 6%.

V lost 0 bases and J lost 6; bases outside the gene matches: 8. Looked up from germline, CDR1 is SGHRS and CDR2 is YFSETQ. This CDR3 spans 16 amino acids. Profiling relied on immunoSEQ multiplex PCR, and the TCRdb table lists in-frame clones only, not all of them. The sample holds millions of clones, over 85% seen once. The rearrangement uses TRBV5-1 and TRBJ2-1; 8 bases fit TRBD1. The TCR sequence derives from a man between 18 and 29 years old in good health. The sequenced sample consisted of naive CD4+ T cells sorted from blood. Sample subset: CD45RA+ positively selected. CDR3 in amino acids: CASSLGPSDRVNEQFF. The CDR3 DNA sequence: TGCGCCAGCAGCTTGGGCCCCTCGGACAGGGTCAATGAGCAGTTCTTC.